The 27 T cell receptor beta chains reported below all come from one sample, sequenced in a study of blood T cells in healthy people across ages. Primed by a sample-barcoded 5' primer and a J-beta primer mix, a second PCR proceeded for about 7 to 11 cycles. MiXCR was run by TCRdb on the 5' RACE reads, yielding one entry per CDR3 protein. Counted here are roughly 1.4 million distinct CDR3 sequences, approximately 59% occurring once; the ten biggest clones make up over 5%. Sequencing used blood. These TCRs come from a man aged 18 to 29 in good health.

The gene calls are TRBV29-1 and TRBJ2-2; D is unclear. Trimming shortened V by 5 bases and J by 0 bases, and 7 bases separated the two germline ends. The germline V gene has CDR1 SQVTM and CDR2 ANQGSEA. The CDR3 contains 13 residues. The CDR3 loop is CSVRDTNTGELFF. CDR3 in DNA: TGCAGCGTTCGAGATACGAACACCGGGGAGCTGTTTTTT.

This chain uses TRBV5-1 with TRBJ1-2, with TRBD1 identical over 8 bases. V was clipped by 4 bases and J by 6 bases; unmatched bases: 17. This CDR3 region has 17 residues. CDR1 and CDR2 from the germline V gene are SGHRS and YFSETQ. The CDR3 is CASSPRFESGGKDGYTF. The CDR3 DNA reads as TGCGCCAGCAGCCCAAGGTTTGAGTCAGGGGGCAAGGATGGCTACACCTTC.

The rearrangement uses TRBV12-3 or TRBV12-4 and TRBJ2-1, with D possibly matching TRBD2 (5 bases). Trimming cost V 6 bases and J 8 bases, with 20 bases left between them. This CDR3 contains 15 residues. CDR3 bases: TGTGCCAGCAGCCTGGGTCGCCGGGGAAGGGATGAGCAGTTCTTC. This translates into CASSLGRRGRDEQFF.

This clonotype has ten or more counts. The chain uses TRBV4-2 and TRBJ2-1, with D unresolved. CDR1 and CDR2 from the germline V gene are LGHNA and YNFKEQ. V lost 2 bases and J lost 7, with 12 bases in between. The CDR3 totals 14 residues. The CDR3 loop reads CASSQHRALNEQFF. The CDR3, as DNA: TGTGCCAGCAGCCAACACCGGGCCCTAAATGAGCAGTTCTTC.

The chain links TRBV4-1 to TRBJ2-5; D possibly uses TRBD1 or TRBD2 (5 bases each). The CDR3 length is 15 residues. The germline gives CDR1 MGHRA, CDR2 YSYEKL. With 2 bases removed from V and 1 base from J, the gap between germline ends came to 11 bases. CDR3 DNA: TGCGCCAGCAGCCAAAGCCCTGGGGGCCAAGAGACCCAGTACTTC. Protein sequence: CASSQSPGGQETQYF.

V usage is TRBV25-1 and J usage is TRBJ2-1; 10 positions agree with TRBD2. Germline loops: CDR1 MGHDK, CDR2 SYGVNS. The V gene end was trimmed by 4 bases and the J gene end by 7 bases; junction bases not matched to a gene: 7. The CDR3 runs 15 residues. Here the CDR3 reads CASSVLSGGVNEQFF. The CDR3 DNA reads TGTGCCAGCAGTGTCCTCAGCGGGGGGGTGAATGAGCAGTTCTTC.

The gene calls are TRBV4-1 and TRBJ2-1, with D possibly matching TRBD1 (6 bases). The V gene lost 4 bases and the J gene lost 1 base, with 14 bases spanning the gap. The CDR3 totals 16 residues. Germline CDR1 reads MGHRA; CDR2 reads YSYEKL. CDR3 protein: CASSPEQGVSYNEQFF. DNA for the CDR3: TGCGCCAGCAGCCCTGAACAGGGTGTTTCCTACAATGAGCAGTTCTTC.

The chain combines TRBV2 with TRBJ2-7; 8 bases are a match to TRBD2. Germline CDR1 SNHLY, CDR2 FYNNEI. The CDR3 is 14 residues long. V shed 6 bases, J shed 3 bases, and the junction held 7 bases outside the gene matches. This chain's CDR3 is CASRPGGELYEQYF. CDR3 nucleotide sequence: TGTGCCAGCAGGCCCGGGGGGGAACTCTACGAGCAGTACTTC.

The chain couples TRBV11-2 to TRBJ2-4; 9 bases agree with TRBD2. After removal of 2 bases from V and 4 bases from J, the junction contained 3 bases not matched to a gene. CDR3 length equals 15 residues. The germline CDR1 and CDR2 sequences are SGHAT and FQNNGV. The CDR3 is CASSLIAGAKNIQYF. Written as DNA, the CDR3 is TGTGCCAGCAGCTTAATAGCGGGGGCGAAAAACATTCAGTACTTC.

The J gene is TRBJ2-3, the V gene TRBV29-1, with D possibly matching TRBD1 (7 bases). The CDR3 length is 13 residues. The germline V gene encodes CDR1 SQVTM and CDR2 ANQGSEA. The V end was cut by 8 bases, the J end by 4 bases, with 16 bases between. CDR3 sequence (DNA): TGCAGCCCTGGAGGGCAGGGGGCAGATACGCAGTATTTT. Encoded protein: CSPGGQGADTQYF.

The chain carries TRBV12-3 or TRBV12-4 and TRBJ2-7; D gene unclear. The CDR3 has 11 amino acids. V shed 7 bases and J shed 7 bases, with 11 bases lying between them. CDR3 loop: CASNGGDEQYF. As DNA, the CDR3 is TGTGCCAGCAATGGTGGGGATGAGCAGTACTTC.

This clonotype appeared a few times. The rearrangement uses TRBV4-2 and TRBJ2-7; no definite D call. V was trimmed by 1 base and J by 3 bases, leaving 16 bases between them. The CDR3 covers 16 residues. Germline CDR1 LGHNA, CDR2 YNFKEQ. The CDR3 spells CASSQGAYLPYYEQYF. DNA of the CDR3: TGTGCCAGCAGCCAAGGGGCATACTTGCCCTACTACGAGCAGTACTTC.

J is TRBJ1-2 and V is TRBV9, with D uncertain. The V gene lost 0 bases and the J gene lost 7 bases, with 13 bases spanning the gap. The germline V gene encodes CDR1 SGDLS and CDR2 YYNGEE. The CDR3 loop spans 14 amino acids. For the CDR3, the DNA is TGTGCCAGCAGCGTAGTGACGGGAGGGTTTGGCTACACCTTC. This gives the protein CASSVVTGGFGYTF. Together with reference TRBV9 and TRBJ1-2, the CDR3 gives the full variable domain: DSGVTQTPKHLITATGQRVTLRCSPRSGDLSVYWYQQSLDQGLQFLIQYYNGEERAKGNILERFSAQQFPDLHSELNLSSLELGDSALYFCASSVVTGGFGYTFGSGTRLTVV.

This clonotype has a single count. The V gene is TRBV7-9, the J gene TRBJ2-1, with a weak D call TRBD2 (6 bases). This CDR3 is 16 amino acids long. Per germline, CDR1 SEHNR and CDR2 FQNEAQ (reference sequence). V lost 5 bases to trimming and J lost 6 bases, with 20 bases between them. CDR3 bases: TGTGCCAGCAGCGGAACTAGCAGAAGAGGGGTCAATGAGCAGTTCTTC. The encoded protein is CASSGTSRRGVNEQFF.

The rearrangement joins TRBV7-2 to TRBJ2-7; 7 positions agree with TRBD1. Looked up from germline, CDR1 is SGHTA and CDR2 is FQGNSA. Unmatched junction bases numbered 5, after V lost 6 bases and J lost 0 bases. The CDR3 has 14 amino acids. As DNA, the CDR3 is TGTGCCAGCAGTCGCTGGGACAGCTCCTACGAGCAGTACTTC. This codes for CASSRWDSSYEQYF.

The V gene is TRBV12-3 or TRBV12-4, the J gene TRBJ2-7; 14 positions agree with TRBD2. The J call could be wrong; TRBJ2-5 is a better fit for the DNA end. CDR3 length: 15 amino acids. In DNA, the CDR3 is TGTGCCACCACCCGGGGACTAGCGGGAGCAGAGACCCAGTACTTC. This gives the protein CATTRGLAGAETQYF.

Remarks on this clonotype: One end of the junction is discordant with germline, which a read error may explain. The chain employs TRBV29-1 and TRBJ2-4, with D unclear. This CDR3 has 16 residues. CDR1 and CDR2 (germline): SQVTM, ANQGSEA. CDR3 amino acids: CSVVVAVEIAENIQYF. Written as DNA, the CDR3 is TGCAGCGTTGTGGTCGCAGTCGAAATAGCCGAAAACATTCAGTACTTC.

Concerning this clonotype itself: This could be a read error, since a much larger clone is one nucleotide away. The chain uses TRBV7-2 and TRBJ2-7, with 8 nucleotides matching TRBD1. With V trimmed by 4 bases and J by 7 bases, 12 bases remained unmatched. Germline V gene sequence: CDR1 SGHTA, CDR2 FQGNSA. This CDR3 has 15 amino acids. This CDR3 is CASSYGQGGLNEQYF. CDR3 sequence (DNA): TGTGCCAGCAGCTATGGACAGGGCGGGCTCAATGAGCAGTACTTC.

This clonotype has a handful of counts. The chain recombines TRBV28 with TRBJ2-4, with TRBD2 matching 7 bases. With V trimmed by 6 bases and J by 6 bases, 11 bases remained unmatched. The CDR3 consists of 15 residues. Germline V gene lookup returns CDR1 MDHEN and CDR2 SYDVKM. As DNA, the CDR3 is TGTGCCAGCAGCTCCGTTTCCCGCGGGGGAAACATTCAGTACTTC. As protein: CASSSVSRGGNIQYF.

This clonotype was seen a handful of times. The chain has TRBV12-3 or TRBV12-4 and TRBJ2-7; 9 positions match TRBD1. J lost 3 bases, V lost 6 bases, and 9 bases had no gene match. This CDR3 contains 15 residues. As DNA, the CDR3 is TGTGCCAGCAGCGAAGGGACAGGGTGGGACTACGAGCAGTACTTC. Amino acids: CASSEGTGWDYEQYF.

V is TRBV20-1 and J is TRBJ1-6, with 7 bases that match TRBD1. The trim removed 3 bases at V and 0 bases at J, leaving 5 bases unmatched. CDR1 DFQATT and CDR2 SNEGSKA come from the germline V gene (reference sequence). The CDR3 is 16 residues long. In DNA form, the CDR3 reads TGCAGTGCTAGGGCCAGGGGGTTCTCCTATAATTCACCCCTCCACTTT. It specifies CSARARGFSYNSPLHF.

The chain is built from TRBV4-2 and TRBJ2-3; 7 nucleotides match TRBD1. The germline V gene has CDR1 LGHNA and CDR2 YNFKEQ. The CDR3 runs 16 residues. The trim removed 1 base at V and 4 bases at J, leaving 8 bases unmatched. The CDR3 nucleotides read TGTGCCAGCAGCCAAGGGGAAGGGGGCGGCGCAGATACGCAGTATTTT. It yields the protein CASSQGEGGGADTQYF.

The chain employs TRBV5-1 and TRBJ2-7; 11 bases match TRBD1. Germline values: CDR1 SGHRS, CDR2 YFSETQ. Trimming removed 4 bases from V and 0 bases from J; junction bases left unmatched: 9. The CDR3 spans 17 residues. CDR3 protein: CASSPGQGGYSSYEQYF. CDR3 bases: TGCGCCAGCAGCCCGGGACAGGGGGGGTATAGCTCCTACGAGCAGTACTTC.

V is TRBV20-1 and J is TRBJ1-1; unclear D gene. The CDR3 runs 12 residues. Germline V gene data show CDR1 as DFQATT and CDR2 as SNEGSKA (reference sequence). The germline V and J ends were trimmed by 4 bases and 0 bases, with 6 bases remaining between them. The CDR3 region has the DNA TGCAGTGCTAAGCAGATGAACACTGAAGCTTTCTTT. The encoded protein is CSAKQMNTEAFF.

This clonotype appeared a few times. CDR3 region: CSVETQVPGELFF. Here the CDR3 DNA reads TGCAGCGTAGAAACGCAGGTACCCGGGGAGCTGTTTTTT. V and J are TRBV29-1 and TRBJ2-2; no firm D call. The CDR3 runs to 13 residues. Looked up from germline, CDR1 is SQVTM and CDR2 is ANQGSEA. Deletions cut 6 bases from V and 6 bases from J, with 14 bases between.

The V gene is TRBV5-1, the J gene TRBJ1-1; D not certain. Trimming took 4 bases from V and 1 from J, leaving 14 bases between them. Germline CDR1 reads SGHRS; CDR2 reads YFSETQ. The CDR3 sequence is 15 residues long. The CDR3 protein is CASSLGLSENTEAFF. CDR3 coding DNA: TGCGCCAGCAGCCTAGGACTCAGCGAGAACACTGAAGCTTTCTTT.

This clonotype was observed a few times. The J gene is TRBJ2-2, the V gene TRBV29-1, with TRBD2 matching 7 bases. Germline loops: CDR1 SQVTM, CDR2 ANQGSEA. With V trimmed by 5 bases and J by 6 bases, 6 bases remained unmatched. The CDR3 is 13 residues long. The chain's CDR3 is CSVREVGAGELFF. CDR3 sequence (DNA): TGCAGCGTTCGGGAGGTGGGGGCCGGGGAGCTGTTTTTT.